This TCR beta chain was found in a study of cytomegalovirus exposure and HLA in healthy donors. Study-level results: A later analysis found common viral pathogens apparently linked to several of the most significant clusters. A further, later analysis showed that HLA-associated TCR beta chains (compared with equally common others) were more clonally expanded. When analyzed later, a missense DCLRE1C variant was found to be linked to TCR beta V- and J-gene trimming.

For this clone: Its antigen is unidentified.

The PCR used 60 Vbeta and 13 Jbeta primers. Original handling: Unique TCR beta chains numbered approximately 76 million in a later analysis, with 10 million to 14 million shared. Some clones are missing from TCRdb's copy, which holds only in-frame ones; the method was immunoSEQ multiplex PCR. Clonal size and the V and J genes are those of that table, whereas D and trimming came from the DNA. The sample has more than 100,000 clones. The source of this sequence is a woman in her 40s in good health and CMV-seronegative. Source material: PBMCs.

The CDR3 is CASSYSVNRNTEAFF. The CDR3, as DNA: TGTGCCAGCAGTTACTCGGTTAATAGAAACACTGAAGCTTTCTTT. The chain recombines TRBV6-5 with TRBJ1-1; D unclear. V lost 0 bases and J lost 2, with 10 bases in between. In germline, CDR1 is MNHEY, CDR2 SVGAGI. CDR3 length: 15 residues.